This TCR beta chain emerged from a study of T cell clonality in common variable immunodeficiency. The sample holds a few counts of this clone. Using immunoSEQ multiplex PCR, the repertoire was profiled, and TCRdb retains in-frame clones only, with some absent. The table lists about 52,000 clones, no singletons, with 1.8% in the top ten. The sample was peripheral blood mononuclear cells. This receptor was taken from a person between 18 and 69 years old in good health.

CDR3 sequence: CASSREGSRTDTQYF. The covered CDR3 bases are TGCGCCAGCAGTCGAGAAGGGTCTCGCACAGATACG. This chain connects TRBV10-2 to TRBJ2-3; D is unclear. The read stops 3 residues short of the end of the CDR3; the missing end is completed from the germline J gene. V was cut by 5 bases and J by 1 base, with 13 bases left in between. This CDR3 comprises 15 residues. In germline, CDR1 is WSHSY, CDR2 SAAADI.